The T cell receptor (beta chain) described here comes from a study of CD8 T cells in ankylosing spondylitis. This CDR3 contains 15 residues. Per the germline V gene, CDR1 is LGHDT and CDR2 is YNNKEL (reference sequence). Trimming cost V 1 base and J 8 bases, with 15 bases left between them. Study-wide points: Ankylosing spondylitis blood seemed to carry a telltale TCR beta motif made of under ten highly homologous variants.

TCRdb analysed the 5' RACE reads with MiXCR anew, one entry per CDR3 protein. The sample carries hundreds of thousands of distinct CDR3 sequences, more than 25% recorded once. This clonotype appeared a few times. Its antigen is as yet unknown. This clonotype originated in a male donor with ankylosing spondylitis. Sequencing input: blood, either unsorted or a sorted T cell fraction (not recorded which). The J gene is TRBJ2-1, the V gene TRBV3-1; D is perhaps TRBD1 (6 bases). For the CDR3, the DNA is TGTGCCAGCAGCCAAGCTGGCCAGGGGTTCGATGAGCAGTTCTTC. It specifies CASSQAGQGFDEQFF.